The next 27 T cell receptor beta chains were all read from a single sample in a study of post-analysis software for immune sequencing data. TCR beta cDNA libraries included unique molecular identifiers. TCRdb itself ran the PCR reads through MiXCR, one entry per CDR3 protein. The data show fewer than 850,000 distinct CDR3 sequences, roughly 50% seen once. These receptors are not linked to any known antigen. Study outcomes and limitations: TRBV segments more frequent in patients than in controls numbered roughly 5 and included TRBV5-6, TRBV5-1 and TRBV20-1.

Sequencing input: blood. Receptors originate from a girl aged 10-17 years with multiple sclerosis.

V usage is TRBV6-2 or TRBV6-3 and J usage is TRBJ1-5; 9 bases fit TRBD1. The CDR3 extends over 16 amino acids. J lost 0 bases, V lost 6 bases, and 6 bases had no gene match. Germline assignment: CDR1 MNHEY and CDR2 SVGEGT. CDR3 sequence: CASRRDRGYSNQPQHF. CDR3 DNA sequence: TGTGCCAGCAGACGCGACAGGGGGTATAGCAATCAGCCCCAGCATTTT.

The J gene is TRBJ2-7, the V gene TRBV20-1, with D maybe TRBD2 (6 bases). There are 15 residues in the CDR3. The germline V gene has CDR1 DFQATT and CDR2 SNEGSKA (reference sequence). V was cut by 1 base and J by 0 bases, with 13 bases left in between. The CDR3 loop is CSARVGGFGSYEQYF. DNA for the CDR3: TGCAGTGCTAGAGTCGGGGGTTTCGGCTCCTACGAGCAGTACTTC.

V is TRBV7-9 and J is TRBJ1-1; tentative D call: TRBD1 (5 bases). This CDR3 is built from 13 residues. Germline loops: CDR1 SEHNR, CDR2 FQNEAQ (reference sequence). V lost 11 bases and J 3 bases, leaving 16 bases between the germline ends. CDR3 residues: CAGGDLGYTEAFF. Here the CDR3 DNA reads TGTGCCGGAGGGGACCTGGGGTACACTGAAGCTTTCTTT.

This clonotype was counted a few times. The chain employs TRBV28 and TRBJ1-2; the D gene is possibly TRBD1 (5 bases). Trimming removed 2 bases from V and 4 bases from J, with 14 bases in between. Germline V lookup: CDR1 MDHEN, CDR2 SYDVKM. The CDR3 has 15 residues. The CDR3 nucleotides are TGTGCCAGCAGTTTAGCAGGGTTCAAGACCTATGGCTACACCTTC. This gives the protein CASSLAGFKTYGYTF.

This clonotype was seen a handful of times. The V and J genes are TRBV5-1 and TRBJ2-1, with 9 positions matching TRBD2. Per germline, CDR1 SGHRS and CDR2 YFSETQ. This CDR3 is 16 amino acids long. V shed 0 bases, J shed 4 bases, and the junction held 5 bases outside the gene matches. The CDR3 DNA follows: TGCGCCAGCAGCTTGGAGGCTAGCGGGGTTTACAATGAGCAGTTCTTC. Amino acids: CASSLEASGVYNEQFF.

The J gene is TRBJ1-2, the V gene TRBV29-1; 10 bases align to TRBD1. V gave up 5 bases and J gave up 2 bases; unmatched junction bases: 2. The CDR3 is 13 residues long. CDR1 is SQVTM and CDR2 is ANQGSEA in the germline V gene. In DNA, the CDR3 is TGCAGCGTTAAGGACAGGGGGAACTATGGCTACACCTTC. Amino acid sequence: CSVKDRGNYGYTF.

This clonotype has more than one count but fewer than ten. V usage is TRBV6-4 and J usage is TRBJ2-1; no clear D gene. The CDR3 totals 13 residues. V shed 7 bases and J shed 7 bases, with 14 bases lying between them. Germline-derived CDR1 and CDR2 are MRHNA and SNTAGT. The CDR3: CASTTKFGNEQFF. CDR3 DNA: TGTGCCAGCACCACGAAGTTCGGGAATGAGCAGTTCTTC.

Turning to this clonotype: The junction and the germline gene differ at one end; a read error may be behind it. The chain carries TRBV28 and TRBJ2-3; possible D gene TRBD2, 6 bases. The CDR3 totals 17 residues. CDR1 is MDHEN and CDR2 is SYDVKM in the germline V gene. CDR3 in amino acids: CASSLTLRITSTDAQYF. The CDR3 nucleotides read TGTGCCAGCAGTTTGACACTCAGAATTACTAGCACAGATGCGCAGTATTTT.

CDR3: CASSQDLRSTEAFF. CDR3 bases: TGTGCCAGCAGCCAAGACCTTCGAAGTACTGAAGCTTTCTTT. The rearrangement uses TRBV3-1 and TRBJ1-1; D gene unclear. This CDR3 contains 14 residues. Trimming left V 0 bases short and J 5 bases short, with 10 bases between. The germline V gene encodes CDR1 LGHDT and CDR2 YNNKEL (reference sequence).

J is TRBJ2-2 and V is TRBV7-2, with D possibly called TRBD1 or TRBD2 (5 bases each). Trimming removed 4 bases from V and 1 base from J, with 16 bases in between. The CDR3 contains 17 residues. The germline gives CDR1 SGHTA, CDR2 FQGNSA. CDR3 DNA: TGTGCCAGCAGCTCGCCTATGGGGGTCGGGAACACCGGGGAGCTGTTTTTT. Translating gives CASSSPMGVGNTGELFF.

With respect to this clonotype: Relative to the germline gene, one junction end is altered; a read error may explain this. The chain carries TRBV11-2 and TRBJ2-1, with a weak D call TRBD1 (5 bases). This CDR3 region has 15 residues. From germline, CDR1 is SGHAT and CDR2 FQNNGV. This chain's CDR3 is CASSLEGVRNYEQFF. In DNA form, the CDR3 reads TGTGCCAGCAGCCTAGAAGGGGTTCGCAATTATGAGCAGTTCTTC.

The sample holds many counts of this clonotype. This sequence joins TRBV3-1 and TRBJ1-1, with 7 bases that match TRBD1. The germline gives CDR1 LGHDT, CDR2 YNNKEL (reference sequence). The CDR3 spans 16 residues. Losses at the gene ends were 0 bases for V and 5 bases for J; bases not matched to a gene: 9. The chain's CDR3 is CASSQDGRQGRTEAFF. The CDR3 DNA follows: TGTGCCAGCAGCCAAGATGGCCGACAGGGAAGAACTGAAGCTTTCTTT.

The chain uses TRBV29-1 and TRBJ2-1, with a tentative D call TRBD1 (7 bases). V was shortened by 6 bases and J by 9 bases, with 21 bases between the two germline ends. Germline loops: CDR1 SQVTM, CDR2 ANQGSEA. The CDR3 length is 14 residues. DNA of the CDR3: TGCAGCGTGGGGGGACAGATAACTTGGGGTGAGCAGTTCTTC. Protein: CSVGGQITWGEQFF.

The sample holds a few counts of this clonotype. V and J are TRBV9 and TRBJ2-1; 7 bases fit TRBD1. The CDR3 is made up of 15 amino acids. V shed 2 bases, J shed 6 bases, and the junction held 8 bases outside the gene matches. The germline V gene encodes CDR1 SGDLS and CDR2 YYNGEE. CDR3: CASSVMASGGNEQFF. In DNA form, the CDR3 reads TGTGCCAGCAGCGTTATGGCATCAGGGGGCAATGAGCAGTTCTTC.

The genes are TRBV10-3 and TRBJ2-7; D is possibly TRBD1 (6 bases). Germline lookup yields CDR1 ENHRY and CDR2 SYGVKD. V was cut by 6 bases and J by 3 bases, with 18 bases left in between. This CDR3 has 15 amino acids. The CDR3: CAISLSGQGNYEQYF. CDR3 DNA: TGTGCCATCAGCCTTTCGGGGCAGGGGAACTACGAGCAGTACTTC.

The chain carries TRBV7-9 and TRBJ2-7; the match to TRBD1 covers 7 bases. The junction had 7 bases not matched to a gene; V was cut back by 5 bases and J by 3 bases. CDR1 and CDR2 (germline): SEHNR, FQNEAQ (reference sequence). The length of the CDR3 is 14 residues. The CDR3 DNA follows: TGTGCCAGCAGCCCCCGGGACAGCCTCTACGAGCAGTACTTC. Translation gives CASSPRDSLYEQYF.

Of note for this clonotype: The junction and the germline gene differ at one end; a read error may be behind it. The chain couples TRBV20-1 to TRBJ1-5; 8 bases line up with TRBD1. The germline V gene has CDR1 DFQATT and CDR2 SNEGSKA (reference sequence). This CDR3 comprises 15 residues. As DNA, the CDR3 is TGCAGTGCTATTGGACAGGGAGGTTACAATGAGCCCCAGCATTTT. It specifies CSAIGQGGYNEPQHF.

Worth noting for this clonotype: The germline gene is not matched at one end of the junction; a read error may be the cause. This chain joins TRBV14 and TRBJ2-1; 8 nucleotides match TRBD2. The CDR3 sequence is 13 residues long. In germline, CDR1 is SGHDN, CDR2 FVKESK. The CDR3 loop is CASRQELAGKQFF. As DNA, the CDR3 is TGTGCCAGCAGACAAGAATTAGCGGGAAAGCAGTTCTTC.

The chain uses TRBV29-1 and TRBJ1-5; no reliable D call. CDR3 length: 13 amino acids. The ends were cut back, 4 bases at V and 3 bases at J, with 10 bases in the middle. Germline assignment: CDR1 SQVTM and CDR2 ANQGSEA. In nucleotides, the CDR3 is TGCAGCGTTGCTACCAGCAACAATCAGCCCCAGCATTTT. Its translation is CSVATSNNQPQHF.

V is TRBV5-1 and J is TRBJ2-7; tentatively, D is TRBD1 (6 bases). Between the trimmed V and J ends, which lost 2 bases and 2 bases, there was a span of 11 bases. This CDR3 has 14 residues. The germline V gene encodes CDR1 SGHRS and CDR2 YFSETQ. CDR3 sequence: CASSFGTNTYEQYF. The CDR3 DNA is TGCGCCAGCAGCTTCGGGACAAATACCTACGAGCAGTACTTC.

This clonotype was seen more than once but under ten times. The CDR3 nucleotides are TGCGCCAGCAGCTTGGCCCGGGCTGGTGAGCAGTTCTTC. Amino acid sequence: CASSLARAGEQFF. The rearrangement joins TRBV5-1 to TRBJ2-1; D remains unclear. CDR1 and CDR2 from the germline V gene are SGHRS and YFSETQ. V gave up 0 bases and J gave up 9 bases, with 10 bases separating them. The CDR3 contains 13 residues.

This clonotype was seen more than once but under ten times. The junction does not match germline at one end; this may be a read error. J is TRBJ2-7 and V is TRBV7-7; D tentatively fits TRBD1 or TRBD2 (5 bases each). CDR3 length: 15 residues. Germline-derived CDR1 and CDR2 are SSHAT and FNYEAQ (reference sequence). CDR3 region: CASSRRDGSQEAQYF. CDR3 DNA: TGTGCTAGCAGCCGCCGGGACGGTTCCCAAGAGGCCCAGTACTTC.

The chain employs TRBV7-2 and TRBJ2-3; D unresolved. The ends were cut back, 2 bases at V and 0 bases at J, with 12 bases in the middle. CDR1 SGHTA and CDR2 FQGNSA come from the germline V gene. The CDR3 has 16 amino acids. The CDR3: CASSLRASGSTDTQYF. DNA for the CDR3: TGTGCCAGCAGCTTACGGGCGTCAGGCAGCACAGATACGCAGTATTTT.

The V call is TRBV7-3, the J call TRBJ1-1; D might be TRBD1 (6 bases). The CDR3 consists of 16 residues. Germline V CDR1 and CDR2: SGHTA, FQGTGA. Trimming pared 5 bases from V and 4 bases from J, leaving 20 bases between. CDR3 sequence: CASSKQGSLGSTEAFF. The CDR3 DNA reads as TGTGCCAGCAGCAAGCAGGGGTCCCTCGGGAGCACTGAAGCTTTCTTT.

The chain recombines TRBV10-3 with TRBJ2-3; TRBD1 matches 7 bases. Unmatched junction bases numbered 7, after V lost 7 bases and J lost 0 bases. The CDR3 sequence is 15 residues long. CDR1 ENHRY and CDR2 SYGVKD come from the germline V gene. This CDR3 is CAIKPDRPSTDTQYF. For the CDR3, the DNA is TGTGCCATCAAGCCGGACAGGCCAAGCACAGATACGCAGTATTTT.

V usage is TRBV20-1 and J usage is TRBJ1-4, with a weak D call TRBD1 (5 bases). CDR1 DFQATT and CDR2 SNEGSKA come from the germline V gene (reference sequence). This CDR3 region has 12 residues. V lost 2 bases to trimming and J lost 13 bases, with 14 bases between them. The CDR3 region has the DNA TGCAGTGCTAGAACCGCGAAGGGGCGACTGTTTTTT. Its translation is CSARTAKGRLFF.

The chain is built from TRBV20-1 and TRBJ2-1; 12 nucleotides match TRBD2. J gave up 5 bases and V 6 bases, and 5 bases lay outside the gene matches. The CDR3 spans 14 residues. CDR1 is DFQATT and CDR2 is SNEGSKA in the germline V gene (reference sequence). CDR3 residues: CSASWTSGNNEQFF. The CDR3 DNA reads as TGCAGTGCCAGCTGGACTAGCGGGAACAATGAGCAGTTCTTC.